This T cell receptor (beta chain) is drawn from a study of technical replicates of blood from several donors. Profiled with immunoSEQ multiplex PCR; TCRdb holds only in-frame clones, not every one. The repertoire includes approximately 100,000 clones, approximately 94% of them detected once, and 0.2% to 0.25% sits in the top ten. V gave up 2 bases and J gave up 14 bases, with 10 bases separating them. CDR3 length: 12 residues. The V gene's germline CDR1 is SEHNR and CDR2 FQNEAQ (reference sequence). The chain uses TRBV7-9 and TRBJ1-6, with TRBD1 as a possible D gene (5 bases). The receptor's source is a human donor in good health. The sequencing sample was made of T cells isolated from PBMCs. CDR3 loop: CASSLSDSSLHF. CDR3 bases: TGTGCCAGCAGCTTAAGCGACAGTTCCCTCCACTTT.